This T cell receptor (beta chain) was captured in a study of T cell repertoires in cytomegalovirus infection. Study context: Public TCR beta signatures marked donors with CMV infection and the matching HLA.

TCRdb reanalysed the reads using MiXCR and keeps one entry per CDR3 protein. The sample lists nearly 700,000 distinct CDR3 sequences, around 32% seen once, with 15% to 20% in the top ten. The CDR3 length is 18 residues. J lost 0 bases, V lost 5 bases, and 10 bases had no gene match. Remarks on this clonotype: Its antigen is undetermined.

Sequencing was performed on cultured PBMCs, taken from culture after CMV antigen stimulation. The chain is built from TRBV12-3 or TRBV12-4 and TRBJ2-6, with 7 bases lining up with TRBD1. This sequence was found in a human donor in good health (CMV status not recorded). Some clones in this sample may be carry-over from other donors' samples. The DNA for the CDR3 is TGTGCCAGCAGTCAACGATACCGACAGGGCTCTGGGGCCAACGTCCTGACTTTC. The encoded protein is CASSQRYRQGSGANVLTF.